These T cell receptor beta chains were read from a single sample in a study of graft-versus-host responses after intestinal transplantation. No antigen has been assigned to these receptors. The data were produced by immunoSEQ multiplex PCR, yet TCRdb's version contains in-frame clones alone and is incomplete. The sample contains tens of thousands of clones, about nine tenths of which appear only once. The sequencing here drew on unstimulated CD4+ T cells sorted from spleen or lymph node cells, taken before transplant. These receptors came from a human donor who was the organ donor for an intestinal transplant. Each CDR3 is given with its conserved first and last residue. D genes are given only for firm matches. Size values are once, few and many counts, or a class for expanded clones, and some rows have none.

cdr3_aa	cdr3_nt	j_call	clone_size	d_call	v_call
CASSLVRNTGELFF	TGTGCCAGCAGCTTAGTCCGGAACACCGGGGAGCTGTTTTTT	TRBJ2-2	NA	NA	TRBV7-3
CAISESSGETQYF	TGTGCCATCAGTGAGTCTAGCGGGGAGACCCAGTACTTC	TRBJ2-5	NA	TRBD2	TRBV10-3
CASSGRGTGPYEQYF	TGTGCCAGCAGTGGACGCGGGACAGGACCCTACGAGCAGTACTTC	TRBJ2-7	NA	TRBD1	TRBV6-4
CASSKQRQETQYF	TGTGCCAGTAGTAAACAGAGACAAGAGACCCAGTACTTC	TRBJ2-5	once	NA	TRBV19
CASSVGIAGEGEQFF	TGTGCCAGCAGCGTAGGGATAGCGGGAGAGGGTGAGCAGTTCTTC	TRBJ2-1	NA	TRBD2	TRBV9
CASSSTGTPSYNEQFF	TGCGCCAGCAGCTCTACCGGGACCCCTTCCTACAATGAGCAGTTCTTC	TRBJ2-1	NA	NA	TRBV5-1
CASRTLLPSYEQYF	TGTGCCAGCCGGACTCTATTACCTTCCTACGAGCAGTACTTC	TRBJ2-7	NA	NA	TRBV6-5
CASSNSGQHTEAFF	TGTGCCAGCAGCAATTCAGGACAGCACACTGAAGCTTTCTTT	TRBJ1-1	NA	NA	TRBV7-9
CASSLKVGLASSYNSPLHF	TGTGCCAGCAGCTTAAAGGTGGGGTTGGCAAGCTCCTATAATTCACCCCTCCACTTT	TRBJ1-6	NA	NA	TRBV7-2
CASSKTRVGDTQYF	TGTGCCAGCAGCAAGACTAGGGTAGGAGATACGCAGTATTTT	TRBJ2-3	NA	NA	TRBV7-2
CASSAASGLYNEQFF	TGTGCCAGCAGCGCCGCCTCGGGCCTCTACAATGAGCAGTTCTTC	TRBJ2-1	NA	NA	TRBV9
CASSDPHTSGRYTGELFF	TGTGCCAGCAGCGACCCCCATACTAGCGGGAGATACACCGGGGAGCTGTTTTTT	TRBJ2-2	NA	TRBD2	TRBV25-1
CSGLSGAGGGYEQYF	TGCAGCGGGCTGTCGGGGGCGGGGGGAGGCTACGAGCAGTACTTC	TRBJ2-7	NA	TRBD2	TRBV29-1
CASSQRAILNTGELFF	TGTGCCAGCAGCCAAAGGGCGATTTTAAACACCGGGGAGCTGTTTTTT	TRBJ2-2	NA	NA	TRBV7-2
CASSVGNSYNEQFF	TGTGCCAGCAGCGTAGGTAATTCCTACAATGAGCAGTTCTTC	TRBJ2-1	few	NA	TRBV9
CASSLAGREKTQYF	TGTGCCAGCAGCTTAGCGGGCAGGGAGAAGACCCAGTACTTC	TRBJ2-5	NA	NA	TRBV7-2
CAISVTVGGYTF	TGTGCCATCAGTGTAACGGTGGGTGGCTACACCTTC	TRBJ1-2	NA	NA	TRBV10-3
CASSFAGSDTQYF	TGTGCCAGCAGCTTCGCAGGTTCAGATACGCAGTATTTT	TRBJ2-3	NA	NA	TRBV7-9
CATSRERETQYF	TGTGCCACCAGCAGAGAGAGGGAGACCCAGTACTTC	TRBJ2-5	NA	NA	TRBV15
CASSSTTGELFF	TGTGCCAGCAGCTCGACAACCGGGGAGCTGTTTTTT	TRBJ2-2	once	NA	TRBV9
CASSLPRDGPYGYTF	TGTGCCAGCAGCTTGCCCCGGGACGGCCCCTATGGCTACACCTTC	TRBJ1-2	NA	NA	TRBV5-4
CASSQDLASLYEQYF	TGCGCCAGCAGCCAAGATCTAGCGTCGTTATACGAGCAGTACTTC	TRBJ2-7	NA	NA	TRBV4-3
CASSSSPREGTDTQYF	TGTGCCAGCAGCTCCAGTCCGCGGGAGGGCACAGATACGCAGTATTTT	TRBJ2-3	NA	TRBD2	TRBV7-8
CASSLGLAAYNEQFF	TGTGCCAGCAGCTTGGGACTAGCGGCCTACAATGAGCAGTTCTTC	TRBJ2-1	NA	TRBD2	TRBV5-6
CASSLLGTGTDTQYF	TGCGCCAGCAGCCTCCTCGGGACAGGCACAGATACGCAGTATTTT	TRBJ2-3	once	TRBD1	TRBV4-3
CASSQSSGRAYEQYF	TGTGCCAGCAGCCAGAGCAGCGGGAGGGCCTACGAGCAGTACTTC	TRBJ2-7	NA	TRBD2	TRBV11-2
CVRRYQRIPRGNTIYF	TGTGTCAGAAGGTATCAGCGGATCCCGCGAGGAAACACCATATATTTT	TRBJ1-3	once	NA	TRBV7-5
CASSPPTGTQYF	TGTGCCAGCAGTCCCCCTACGGGTACGCAGTATTTT	TRBJ2-3	once	NA	TRBV7-2
CASSLGTGGNEQFF	TGTGCCAGCAGCTTAGGGACAGGGGGCAATGAGCAGTTCTTC	TRBJ2-1	NA	TRBD1	TRBV7-7
CASSVGLGISFGNTIYF	TGTGCCAGCAGCGTAGGTTTGGGGATATCATTTGGAAACACCATATATTTT	TRBJ1-3	NA	NA	TRBV9
CASSTFGTGVYEQYF	TGTGCCAGCAGCACATTCGGGACAGGAGTCTACGAGCAGTACTTC	TRBJ2-7	NA	TRBD1	TRBV11-2
CASSLVPSRGGNTEAFF	TGCGCCAGCAGCTTGGTACCCTCACGGGGGGGAAACACTGAAGCTTTCTTT	TRBJ1-1	NA	NA	TRBV5-1